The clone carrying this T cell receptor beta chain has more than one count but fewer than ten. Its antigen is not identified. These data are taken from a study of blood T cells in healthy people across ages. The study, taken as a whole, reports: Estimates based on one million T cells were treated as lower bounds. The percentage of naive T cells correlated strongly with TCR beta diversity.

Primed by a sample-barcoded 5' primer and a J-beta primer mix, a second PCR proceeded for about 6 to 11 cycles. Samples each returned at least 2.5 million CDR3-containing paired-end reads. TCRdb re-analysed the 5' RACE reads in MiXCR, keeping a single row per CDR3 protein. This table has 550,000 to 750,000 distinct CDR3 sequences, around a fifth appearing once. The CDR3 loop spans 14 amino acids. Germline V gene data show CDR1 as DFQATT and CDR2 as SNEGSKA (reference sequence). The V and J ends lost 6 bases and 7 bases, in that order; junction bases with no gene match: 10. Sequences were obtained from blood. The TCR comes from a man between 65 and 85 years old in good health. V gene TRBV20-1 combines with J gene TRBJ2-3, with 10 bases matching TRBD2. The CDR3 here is CSANPPGLANTQYF. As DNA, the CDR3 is TGCAGTGCAAACCCCCCGGGACTAGCGAATACGCAGTATTTT.